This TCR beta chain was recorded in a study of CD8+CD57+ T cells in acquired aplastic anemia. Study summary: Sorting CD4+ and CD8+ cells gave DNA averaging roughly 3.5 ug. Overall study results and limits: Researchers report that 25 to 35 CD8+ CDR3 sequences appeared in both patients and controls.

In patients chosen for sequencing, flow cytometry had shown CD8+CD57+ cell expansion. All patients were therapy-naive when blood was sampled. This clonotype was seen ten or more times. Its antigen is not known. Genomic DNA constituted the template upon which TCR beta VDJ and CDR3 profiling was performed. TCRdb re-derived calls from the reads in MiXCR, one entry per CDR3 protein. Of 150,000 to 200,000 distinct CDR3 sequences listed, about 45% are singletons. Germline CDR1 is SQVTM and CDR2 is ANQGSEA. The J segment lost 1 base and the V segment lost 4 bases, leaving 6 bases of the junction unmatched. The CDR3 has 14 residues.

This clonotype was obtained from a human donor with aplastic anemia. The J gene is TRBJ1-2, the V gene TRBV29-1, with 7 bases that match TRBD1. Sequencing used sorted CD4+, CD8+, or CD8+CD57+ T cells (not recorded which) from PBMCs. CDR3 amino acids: CSVGTGEGNYGYTF. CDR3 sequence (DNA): TGCAGCGTTGGTACAGGGGAAGGTAACTATGGCTACACCTTC.